This TCR beta chain is from a study of blood T cell repertoires in COVID-19. The CDR3 runs 14 residues. Per the germline V gene, CDR1 is LNHDA and CDR2 is SQIVND (reference sequence). Trimming left V 3 bases short and J 5 bases short, with 13 bases between. Per the authors' pipeline: Nucleated cell number was recorded as an estimate derived from reference gene primer amplification. Some clones are missing from TCRdb's copy, which holds only in-frame ones; the method was immunoSEQ multiplex PCR. The DNA was the basis for D and trimming; V, J and clone size are from that table. This table holds about 200,000 clones, more than 65% found once.

The sequence derives from a woman aged 80 or over with acute or convalescent COVID-19. Material: peripheral blood. The rearrangement links TRBV19 to TRBJ1-2; D remains unclear. CDR3 DNA sequence: TGTGCCAGTAGTATGGTTGAAATTACTTATGGCTACACCTTC. Residues: CASSMVEITYGYTF.